Sequencing of this T cell receptor (beta chain) was carried out in a study of T cells in Graves' hyperthyroidism and ophthalmopathy. Study summary: Peripheral blood specimens were obtained at initial diagnosis, prior to any treatment. Study observations and caveats: Blood also showed most of the thyroid clonotypes that were expanded above 0.001.

With 4 bases removed from V and 1 base from J, the gap between germline ends came to 10 bases. This CDR3 spans 14 amino acids. The germline V gene encodes CDR1 SGHAT and CDR2 FQNNGV. Amplified TCR beta CDR3 regions came from RNA transcripts. During a first-round RT-PCR of the TCR CDR3, the HTBI primer set was used. TCRdb re-derived calls from the multiplex PCR reads in MiXCR, one entry per CDR3 protein. The table records about 400,000 distinct CDR3 sequences, 25% of them present only once. To note about this clonotype: Its antigen is unidentified.

Every diagnosis used clinical symptoms, serum thyroxine and TRAb, thyroid ultrasound and orbital computed tomography. Out of 10 ml of fresh peripheral blood came the PBMCs. The chain couples TRBV11-2 to TRBJ1-2, with D unresolved. Sequencing was done on a sample of blood. The sequence was collected from a man aged 45-60 years with Graves' hyperthyroidism. In DNA form, the CDR3 reads TGTGCCAGCAGCTATTTGGATCTTAACTATGGCTACACCTTC. Protein sequence: CASSYLDLNYGYTF.